The 18 T cell receptor beta chains in this list originate from one sample, sequenced in a study of blood T cells in healthy people across ages. Through a sample-barcoded 5' primer and a J-beta primer mix, a second PCR was run for about 7 to 12 cycles. TCRdb reprocessed the 5' RACE reads with MiXCR, giving one entry per CDR3 protein. The top ten hold roughly a sixth of the sample, which has more than 800,000 distinct CDR3 sequences, 29% seen once. Specimen: blood. The receptors were sampled from a woman older than 75 in good health.

J is TRBJ1-5 and V is TRBV3-1; D may be TRBD1 (6 bases). CDR1 is LGHDT and CDR2 is YNNKEL in the germline V gene (reference sequence). CDR3 length: 17 residues. V lost 8 bases to trimming and J lost 3 bases, with 23 bases between them. The CDR3 region is CASGSSPAEGHNQPQHF. The CDR3 DNA is TGTGCCAGCGGGTCGAGTCCCGCCGAGGGACACAATCAGCCCCAGCATTTT. Looking up the rest from reference TRBV3-1 and TRBJ1-5 gives the full variable domain: DTAVSQTPKYLVTQMGNDKSIKCEQNLGHDTMYWYKQDSKKFLKIMFSYNNKELIINETVPNRFSPKSPDKAHLNLHINSLELGDSAVYFCASGSSPAEGHNQPQHFGDGTRLSIL.

Many counts were recorded for this clonotype. CDR3 loop: CASSGSTGDNGYTF. CDR3 in DNA: TGCGCCAGCAGCGGTTCGACAGGTGATAATGGCTACACCTTC. V is TRBV5-1 and J is TRBJ1-2, with a tentative D call TRBD1 (6 bases). The CDR3 length is 14 residues. Trimming pared 4 bases from V and 6 bases from J, leaving 16 bases between. The germline V gene encodes CDR1 SGHRS and CDR2 YFSETQ.

This clonotype appeared many times. The CDR3 nucleotides read TGTGCCAGCAGCTTGGGACCCCCGGCAGAGACCCAGTACTTC. This gives the protein CASSLGPPAETQYF. This sequence joins TRBV5-5 and TRBJ2-5; D unresolved. Trimming cost V 0 bases and J 4 bases, with 10 bases left between them. CDR1 and CDR2 from the germline V gene are SGHKS and YYEKEE (reference sequence). The CDR3 length is 14 residues.

Ten or more counts support this clonotype. This chain uses TRBV4-3 with TRBJ2-5; a possible D gene is TRBD1 (6 bases). Germline assignment: CDR1 LGHNA and CDR2 YSLEER. V lost 4 bases and J lost 4, with 10 bases in between. The CDR3 has 13 residues. CDR3 in amino acids: CASSRQVGETQYF. The CDR3 region has the DNA TGCGCCAGCAGCCGACAGGTCGGAGAGACCCAGTACTTC.

The chain employs TRBV12-3 or TRBV12-4 and TRBJ1-2; no clear D gene. The CDR3 runs 12 residues. V lost 6 bases and J lost 4, with 9 bases in between. The CDR3 nucleotides read TGTGCCAGCAGCACTTTTCCCTATGGCTACACCTTC. This gives the protein CASSTFPYGYTF.

A word on this clonotype: A much larger clone lies a single base off, so this may be a read error. This chain connects TRBV4-3 to TRBJ1-4; the D gene is possibly TRBD1 (5 bases). Germline V gene lookup returns CDR1 LGHNA and CDR2 YSLEER. With 5 bases removed from V and 6 bases from J, the gap between germline ends came to 13 bases. The CDR3 is 14 residues long. CDR3 sequence reads: CASSSGRSYEKLFF. CDR3 nucleotides: TGCGCCAGCAGCTCGGGACGTAGCTATGAAAAACTGTTTTTT.

This clonotype was detected only once. The chain is built from TRBV7-9 and TRBJ2-7; TRBD1 is a possible D gene (5 bases). The CDR3 has 14 residues. CDR1 SEHNR and CDR2 FQNEAQ come from the germline V gene (reference sequence). Between the trimmed V and J ends, which lost 3 bases and 5 bases, there was a span of 14 bases. The CDR3 coding sequence is TGTGCCAGCAGCTTGAAGGGGTTCGAACACGAGCAGTACTTC. Residues: CASSLKGFEHEQYF.

Turning to this clonotype: A much larger clone sits a single nucleotide away, making a read error possible. The rearrangement joins TRBV7-2 to TRBJ2-5, with a possible D match to TRBD1 (5 bases). This CDR3 is 16 amino acids long. V was pared by 0 bases and J by 11 bases, with 22 bases between. Germline V gene lookup returns CDR1 SGHTA and CDR2 FQGNSA. CDR3 sequence: CASSLAAVQRGNEQYF. The CDR3 DNA follows: TGTGCCAGCAGCTTAGCGGCAGTTCAAAGGGGCAATGAGCAGTACTTC.

Comments on this clonotype: This may be a read error: a much more frequent sequence differs by one nucleotide. The chain couples TRBV5-6 to TRBJ2-1, with D perhaps matching TRBD2 (5 bases). Germline CDR1 reads SGHDT; CDR2 reads YYEEEE. This CDR3 region has 13 residues. Deletions cut 3 bases from V and 10 bases from J, with 14 bases between. The chain's CDR3 is CASSSGPDYEQFF. The CDR3 coding sequence is TGTGCCAGCAGCTCCGGACCCGACTACGAGCAGTTCTTC.

This sequence joins TRBV11-2 and TRBJ2-4, with 9 nucleotides matching TRBD2. Judging by the DNA end, TRBJ2-7 fits better; the J call may be wrong. This CDR3 spans 15 amino acids. Germline lookup yields CDR1 SGHAT and CDR2 FQNNGV. In DNA, the CDR3 is TGTGCCAGCAGCTTGGATCAACTAGCGGGTAGCGAGCAGTACTTC. The encoded protein is CASSLDQLAGSEQYF.

This clonotype was recorded many times. The chain combines TRBV14 with TRBJ2-1; 7 nucleotides match TRBD2. From germline, CDR1 is SGHDN and CDR2 FVKESK. This CDR3 region has 16 residues. Trimming removed 3 bases from V and 2 bases from J; junction bases left unmatched: 7. For the CDR3, the DNA is TGTGCCAGCAGCCAGAGGAGACTAGCCCCCTACAATGAGCAGTTCTTC. Translating gives CASSQRRLAPYNEQFF.

The chain couples TRBV2 to TRBJ2-7; D not resolved. CDR3 length: 11 residues. V was shortened by 3 bases and J by 6 bases, with 6 bases between the two germline ends. Germline CDR1 is SNHLY and CDR2 is FYNNEI. DNA of the CDR3: TGTGCCAGCAGTGATTTCGCCGAGCAGTACTTC. Translated, it gives CASSDFAEQYF.

This clonotype was found many times. The rearrangement joins TRBV9 to TRBJ2-1; 11 positions match TRBD2. J lost 8 bases, V lost 4 bases, and 23 bases had no gene match. The CDR3 covers 20 residues. Germline CDR1 is SGDLS and CDR2 is YYNGEE. DNA of the CDR3: TGTGCCAGCAGCCTCCAGGGTAGCGGGGGGGCCTTGGGGGGTTTCGATGAGCAGTTCTTC. Protein: CASSLQGSGGALGGFDEQFF.

Concerning this clonotype itself: An end of the junction differs from the germline gene, which may be a read error. CDR3 DNA: TGTGCCGGCAGCTTAGATCTCGGTTCCTACGAGCAGTACTTC. Translation: CAGSLDLGSYEQYF. The V gene is TRBV7-2, the J gene TRBJ2-7; the D is unclear. CDR1 and CDR2 from the germline V gene are SGHTA and FQGNSA. The length of the CDR3 is 14 residues.

This clonotype has only a few counts. Just one base apart from a much larger clone, this may be a read error. The chain employs TRBV6-2 or TRBV6-3 and TRBJ2-3; D remains unclear. This CDR3 is built from 11 residues. Trimming shortened V by 3 bases and J by 5 bases, and 3 bases separated the two germline ends. Germline CDR1 reads MNHEY; CDR2 reads SVGEGT. CDR3 in amino acids: CASSYIDTQYF. The CDR3 nucleotides are TGTGCCAGCAGTTATATAGATACGCAGTATTTT.

As concerns this clonotype: A read error may account for a junction end that differs from germline. The chain carries TRBV6-6 and TRBJ1-2; the match to TRBD1 covers 8 bases. Per the germline V gene, CDR1 is MNHNY and CDR2 is SVGAGI (reference sequence). The CDR3 extends over 14 amino acids. This chain's CDR3 is CASSPRTGFYGCTF. The CDR3 DNA reads TGTGCCAGCAGCCCCCGGACAGGGTTTTATGGCTGCACCTTC.

Note on this clonotype: A read error may account for a junction end that differs from germline. V gene TRBV9 combines with J gene TRBJ2-5, with TRBD2 matching 9 bases. CDR1 and CDR2 (germline): SGDLS, YYNGEE. The CDR3 runs to 15 residues. In DNA form, the CDR3 reads TGTGTCAGCAGCGTTAGCGGGGGAAATACGGAGACCCAGTACTTC. Translated: CVSSVSGGNTETQYF.

This clonotype occurred many times. The chain recombines TRBV6-2 or TRBV6-3 with TRBJ2-7; D remains unclear. V lost 4 bases to trimming and J lost 1 base, with 11 bases between them. Germline values: CDR1 MNHEY, CDR2 SVGEGT. The CDR3 covers 14 residues. For the CDR3, the DNA is TGTGCCAGCAGTTTGACCAGAGGATCCTACGAGCAGTACTTC. Protein product: CASSLTRGSYEQYF.